This TCR beta chain was identified in a study of Graves' ophthalmopathy and Graves' hyperthyroidism. Investigators amplified TCR beta CDR3 regions from RNA transcripts. RT-PCR in the first round used HTBI primers; a second-round multiplex PCR followed. MiXCR was run by TCRdb on the multiplex PCR reads, yielding one entry per CDR3 protein. The data hold about 740,000 distinct CDR3 sequences, with roughly two fifths observed a single time. This clonotype has just a few counts. Germline CDR1 reads DFQATT; CDR2 reads SNEGSKA (reference sequence). The CDR3 consists of 12 residues. The germline V and J ends were trimmed by 1 base and 4 bases, with 7 bases remaining between them.

Sequencing was done on a sample of peripheral blood. The receptor was derived from an adult man with Graves' ophthalmopathy. The V call is TRBV20-1, the J call TRBJ1-2; D remains unclear. CDR3 sequence: CSARVASYGYTF. The DNA of the CDR3 is TGCAGTGCTAGAGTGGCGAGCTATGGCTACACCTTC.